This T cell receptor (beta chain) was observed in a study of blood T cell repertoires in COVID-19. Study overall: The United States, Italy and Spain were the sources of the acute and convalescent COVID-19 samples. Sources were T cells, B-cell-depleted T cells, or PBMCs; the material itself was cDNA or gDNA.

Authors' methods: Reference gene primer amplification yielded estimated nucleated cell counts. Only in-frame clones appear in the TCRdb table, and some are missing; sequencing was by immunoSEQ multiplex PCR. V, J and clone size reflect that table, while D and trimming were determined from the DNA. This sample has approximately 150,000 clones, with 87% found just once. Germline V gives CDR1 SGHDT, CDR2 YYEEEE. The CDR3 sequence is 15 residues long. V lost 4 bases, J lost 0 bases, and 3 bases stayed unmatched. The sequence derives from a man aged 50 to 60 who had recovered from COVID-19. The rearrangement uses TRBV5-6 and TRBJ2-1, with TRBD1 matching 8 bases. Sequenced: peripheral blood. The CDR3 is CASSIGQGSYNEQFF. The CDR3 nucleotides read TGTGCCAGCAGCATTGGACAGGGCTCCTACAATGAGCAGTTCTTC.